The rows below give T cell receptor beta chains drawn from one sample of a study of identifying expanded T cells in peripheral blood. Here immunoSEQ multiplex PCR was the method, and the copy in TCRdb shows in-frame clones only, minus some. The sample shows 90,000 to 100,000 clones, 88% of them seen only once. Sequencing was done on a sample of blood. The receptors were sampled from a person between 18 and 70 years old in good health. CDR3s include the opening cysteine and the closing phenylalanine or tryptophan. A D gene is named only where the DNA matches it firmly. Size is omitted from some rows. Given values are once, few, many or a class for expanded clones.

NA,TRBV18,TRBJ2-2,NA,CASSPQTGRTGELFF,TGTGCCAGCTCACCTCAGACAGGGAGGACCGGGGAGCTGTTTTTT
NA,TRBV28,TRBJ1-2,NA,CASSFLKRLGGYTF,TGTGCCAGCAGTTTCCTTAAACGGCTGGGCGGCTACACCTTC
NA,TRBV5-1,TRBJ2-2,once,CASSLTGTGELFF,TGCGCCAGCAGCTTGACGGGCACCGGGGAGCTGTTTTTT
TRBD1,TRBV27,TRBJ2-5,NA,CASSLSTTGVETQYF,TGTGCCAGCAGTTTATCTACGACAGGGGTAGAGACCCAGTACTTC
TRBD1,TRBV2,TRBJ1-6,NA,CASSGDRGHSPLHF,TGTGCCAGCAGTGGGGACAGGGGGCATTCACCCCTCCACTTT
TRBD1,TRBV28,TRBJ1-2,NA,CASIWGRTGNYTF,TGTGCCAGCATCTGGGGTCGGACAGGGAACTACACCTTC
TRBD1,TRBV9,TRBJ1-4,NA,CASSAGTGVEKLFF,TGTGCCAGCAGCGCCGGGACAGGGGTTGAAAAACTGTTTTTT
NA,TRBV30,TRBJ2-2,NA,CAWGNTGELFF,TGTGCCTGGGGGAACACCGGGGAGCTGTTTTTT
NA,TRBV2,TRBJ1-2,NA,CASSPDEGRGYTF,TGTGCCAGCAGTCCGGATGAGGGGCGAGGCTACACCTTC
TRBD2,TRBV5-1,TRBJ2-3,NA,CASSSPRFAGATDTQYF,TGCGCCAGCAGCTCCCCCCGATTCGCGGGAGCGACAGATACGCAGTATTTT
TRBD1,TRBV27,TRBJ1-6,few,CASSFGQGSLAPLHF,TGTGCCAGCAGTTTTGGACAGGGGAGTTTGGCACCCCTCCACTTT
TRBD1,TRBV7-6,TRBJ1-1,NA,CASSLGGQGGYSNTEAFF,TGTGCCAGCAGCTTAGGAGGACAGGGTGGTTATTCGAACACTGAAGCTTTCTTT
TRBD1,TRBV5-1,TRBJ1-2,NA,CASSLSRGLGYGYTF,TGCGCCAGCAGCTTGAGCAGGGGGCTAGGCTATGGCTACACCTTC
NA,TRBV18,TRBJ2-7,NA,CASSSGTASYEQYF,TGTGCCAGCTCATCCGGGACCGCCTCCTACGAGCAGTACTTC
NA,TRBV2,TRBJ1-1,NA,CASRRDSQGTEAFF,TGTGCCAGCAGACGAGACAGCCAAGGCACTGAAGCTTTCTTT
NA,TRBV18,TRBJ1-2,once,CASSPGGGYGYTF,TGTGCCAGCTCACCAGGGGGTGGCTATGGCTACACCTTC
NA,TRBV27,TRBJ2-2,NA,CASSLGGTLAAGELFF,TGTGCCAGCAGTTTAGGCGGGACACTCGCAGCCGGGGAGCTGTTTTTT
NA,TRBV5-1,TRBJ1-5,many,CASSLLSNQPQHF,TGCGCCAGCAGCTTACTTAGCAATCAGCCCCAGCATTTT
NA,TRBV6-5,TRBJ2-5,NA,CASSYAADPQETQYF,TGTGCCAGCAGTTACGCCGCGGACCCACAAGAGACCCAGTACTTC
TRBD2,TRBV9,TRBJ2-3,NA,CASSPTWREFTDTQYF,TGTGCCAGCAGCCCAACGTGGCGGGAGTTTACAGATACGCAGTATTTT
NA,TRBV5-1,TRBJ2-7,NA,CASRNRDTVSYEQYF,TGCGCCAGCAGGAACCGGGACACCGTCTCCTACGAGCAGTACTTC
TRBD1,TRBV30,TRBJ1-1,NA,CAGEQGAGTEAFF,TGTGCCGGCGAACAGGGGGCTGGTACTGAAGCTTTCTTT